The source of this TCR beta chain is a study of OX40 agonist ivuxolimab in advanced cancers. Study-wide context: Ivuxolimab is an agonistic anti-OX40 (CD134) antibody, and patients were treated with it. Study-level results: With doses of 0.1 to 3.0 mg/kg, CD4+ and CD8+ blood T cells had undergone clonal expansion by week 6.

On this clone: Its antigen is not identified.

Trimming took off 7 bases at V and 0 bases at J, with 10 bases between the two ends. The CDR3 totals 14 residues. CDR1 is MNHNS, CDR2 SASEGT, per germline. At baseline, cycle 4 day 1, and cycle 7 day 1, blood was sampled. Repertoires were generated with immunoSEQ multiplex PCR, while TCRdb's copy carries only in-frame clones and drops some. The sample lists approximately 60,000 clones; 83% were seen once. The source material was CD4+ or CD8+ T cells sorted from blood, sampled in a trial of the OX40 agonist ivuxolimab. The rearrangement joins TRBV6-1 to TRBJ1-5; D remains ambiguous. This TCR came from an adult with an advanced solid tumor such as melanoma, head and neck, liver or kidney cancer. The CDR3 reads CASTIHASNQPQHF. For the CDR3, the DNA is TGTGCCAGCACGATTCATGCTAGCAATCAGCCCCAGCATTTT.